This TCR beta chain was identified in a study of metastatic and nonmetastatic thyroid tumors. Study at large: Comparison of repertoires was carried out across blood and tumor or nodule tissue from malignant and benign thyroid patients. Broader study findings: The reported finding was significantly higher TCR beta diversity in malignant thyroid tumors relative to benign nodules, in blood and tumor.

About this clone: Its antigen remains unidentified.

The authors' processing: What underpinned the distant-metastasis classifier for papillary thyroid cancer was the set of CDR3 differences across clinicopathological groups. TCRdb re-clonotyped the PCR reads via MiXCR. These V and J calls originate from TCRdb's pipeline instead of the authors' own analysis. The sample includes approximately 16,000 clones, around 28% seen only once; the top ten take 10% to 15%. All patients reached thyroid surgery having received no treatment beforehand. Germline V CDR1 and CDR2: KGHDR, SFDVKD. The CDR3 is made up of 18 amino acids. V trimming: 9 bases; J trimming: 5 bases; junction bases outside the gene matches: 21.

This receptor was obtained from a male donor with papillary thyroid cancer or a benign thyroid nodule (not recorded which). Some clones in this sample may be carry-over from other donors' samples. V is TRBV24-1 and J is TRBJ1-2; 9 nucleotides line up with TRBD1. Material for sequencing was tumor tissue. The CDR3 region has the DNA TGTGCCACCTATGGGCCGGGACAGGGTAAAGGATTCCAATATGGCTACACCTTC. Protein: CATYGPGQGKGFQYGYTF.